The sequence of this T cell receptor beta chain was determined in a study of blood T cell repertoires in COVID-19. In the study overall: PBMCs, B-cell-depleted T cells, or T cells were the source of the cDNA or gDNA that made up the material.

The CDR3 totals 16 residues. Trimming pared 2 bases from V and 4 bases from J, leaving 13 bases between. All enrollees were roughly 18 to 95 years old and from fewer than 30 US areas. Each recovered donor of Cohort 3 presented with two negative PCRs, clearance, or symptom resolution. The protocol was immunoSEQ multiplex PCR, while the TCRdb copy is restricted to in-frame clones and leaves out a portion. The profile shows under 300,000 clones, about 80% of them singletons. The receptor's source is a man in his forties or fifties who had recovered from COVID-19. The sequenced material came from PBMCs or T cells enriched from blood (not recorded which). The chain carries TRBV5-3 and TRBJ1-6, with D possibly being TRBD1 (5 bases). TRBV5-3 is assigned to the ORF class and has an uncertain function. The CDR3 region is CARSFPGKIYNSPLHF. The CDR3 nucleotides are TGTGCCAGAAGCTTTCCAGGGAAAATTTATAATTCACCCCTCCACTTT.